This T cell receptor (beta chain) came from a study of T-cell reconstitution after alpha-beta-depleted transplantation in children. Study-wide findings and caveats: At one year after transplant, newly produced T cells mostly accounted for T-cell counts and diversity. Recipient T cells and thymic progenitors that survived gave rise to the high TCRbeta diversity observed at day 60 in some patients. Several hundred rapidly expanded clones from non-depleted graft cells reportedly supplied alpha-beta T cells about two months post-transplant.

This CDR3 has 11 amino acids. From germline, CDR1 is DFQATT and CDR2 SNEGSKA (reference sequence). V gave up 0 bases and J gave up 8 bases, with 8 bases separating them. Construction of the TCRbeta library involved unique molecular identifiers. Each CDR3 protein is one row after TCRdb ran MiXCR on the PCR reads. The sample has tens of thousands of distinct CDR3 sequences, around 9% seen once. This clonotype was seen at least ten times. Its antigen remains unknown. The clonotype comes from a male patient between 2 and 15 years old who had a stem cell transplant for chronic granulomatous disease, so the T cells may come from the graft donor. Here the sequenced sample was PBMCs, mostly from graft donor cells, taken 60 days after TCRalphabeta/CD19-depleted stem cell transplant. The chain recombines TRBV20-1 with TRBJ2-7; the D gene could be TRBD1 or TRBD2 (5 bases each). The DNA for the CDR3 is TGCAGTGCTAGAGATGGGACGAAGCAGTACTTC. Amino acids: CSARDGTKQYF.